The present entry profiles one T cell receptor (beta chain) with its context. A much larger clone differs from this one at a single base, so this may be a read error. Sequenced by immunoSEQ multiplex PCR; TCRdb stores in-frame clones only, minus some. Among more than 35,000 clones listed, approximately 82% were seen once. The data originate from a study of PD-1 blockade in classical Hodgkin lymphoma. Every patient had relapsed following autologous stem cell transplantation, and cohorts differed in brentuximab vedotin exposure. From germline, CDR1 is SEHNR and CDR2 FQNEAQ (reference sequence). The germline V and J ends were trimmed by 2 bases and 1 base, with 5 bases remaining between them. The CDR3 has 13 residues.

V and J are TRBV7-9 and TRBJ1-1; D possibly corresponds to TRBD1 (5 bases). The sample was peripheral blood mononuclear cells (PBMCs), taken before the second cycle of nivolumab. The TCR comes from a human donor with classical Hodgkin lymphoma. The CDR3 spells CASSLQGNTEAFF. The CDR3 DNA reads as TGTGCCAGCAGCTTACAGGGGAACACTGAAGCTTTCTTT. Looking up the rest from reference TRBV7-9 and TRBJ1-1 gives the full variable domain: DTGVSQNPRHKITKRGQNVTFRCDPISEHNRLYWYRQTLGQGPEFLTYFQNEAQLEKSRLLSDRFSAERPKGSFSTLEIQRTEQGDSAMYLCASSLQGNTEAFFGQGTRLTVV.